This T cell receptor (beta chain) emerged from a study of blood T cells in healthy people across ages. Together with a sample-barcoded 5' primer, a J-beta primer mix was included in a second PCR lasting about 6 to 11 cycles. TCRdb called the 5' RACE reads again in MiXCR, with one record for every CDR3 protein. The sample has a few hundred thousand distinct CDR3 sequences, roughly a quarter seen once. The extraction recovered at least 5 micrograms of total RNA per sample. In this sample, this clonotype turned up a few times. Its antigen remains unidentified. Trimming took 6 bases from V and 0 from J, leaving 18 bases between them. The CDR3 runs to 17 residues. Germline CDR1 and CDR2: LNHDA and SQIVND (reference sequence). General study results and limits: CMV status of donors was unknown, possibly confounding expanded clonotype changes.

Separately, the same data were catalogued under a study of T cells of mothers and their children. That publication notes: There were over 9.5 million TCR beta CDR3 reads from each mother and about 3 million from each child.

The TCR was taken from a boy aged 2 to 9 in good health. The sequenced sample consisted of blood. This chain joins TRBV19 and TRBJ2-1; D is uncertain. The CDR3 nucleotides are TGTGCCAGTAGACCTAGGGAAGGGTCAGGCTCCTACAATGAGCAGTTCTTC. It is translated as CASRPREGSGSYNEQFF.